Here is one T cell receptor beta chain with its context. No antigen is known for it. The sample comes from a study of graft-versus-host responses after intestinal transplantation. Study-wide results and limits: With peak circulating GvH clone levels came an association with early post-transplant HvG declines. When patients had graft-donor T cell macrochimerism, their allografts held high graft-versus-host to host-versus-graft clonal ratios.

Germline V CDR1 and CDR2: LGHNA, YNFKEQ. Germline trimming cut 4 bases from V and 9 bases from J; bases unmatched to any gene: 10. CDR3 length equals 16 residues. This table comes from immunoSEQ multiplex PCR, and its TCRdb copy is limited to in-frame clones, with some not included. This table has some 100,000 clones, roughly 92% appearing once. The chain recombines TRBV4-2 with TRBJ1-6, with 9 bases matching TRBD1. Here the sequenced sample was unstimulated CD8+ T cells sorted from spleen or lymph node cells, taken before transplant. The TCR comes from a human donor who was the organ donor for an intestinal transplant. In nucleotides, the CDR3 is TGTGCCAGCAGCCCTTTCCCGGGACAGGGTCTTTCACCCCTCCACTTT. Protein product: CASSPFPGQGLSPLHF.